This T cell receptor (beta chain) was identified during a study of cytomegalovirus exposure and HLA in healthy donors. Points from the study as a whole: It was shown in a later analysis that HLA-associated TCR beta chains were more clonally expanded than other, equally common chains.

A word on this clone: Its target is unknown.

The PCR was carried out with 60 Vbeta primers and 13 Jbeta primers. This table comes from immunoSEQ multiplex PCR, and its TCRdb copy is limited to in-frame clones, with some not included. The table has about 120,000 clones, about 73% seen once. Germline loops: CDR1 SGHTA, CDR2 FQGNSA. Trimming cost V 1 base and J 2 bases, with 18 bases left between them. This CDR3 is 17 amino acids long. The TCR sequence derives from a woman in her thirties or forties in good health and CMV-seronegative. The sample consisted of PBMCs. V is TRBV7-2 and J is TRBJ2-7; weak D call: TRBD1 (5 bases). Here the CDR3 DNA reads TGTGCCAGCAGCTTAGAACTCCGCTTACGACAGCCCTACGAGCAGTACTTC. Protein: CASSLELRLRQPYEQYF.